This T cell receptor (beta chain) was captured by sequencing in a study of T-cell reconstitution after alpha-beta-depleted transplantation in children. Regarding the study as a whole: Among T cells one year after transplant, newly produced cells accounted for most counts and diversity. Several hundred graft clones that had expanded were reportedly the source of alpha-beta T cells about two months after transplant. Several patients had high TCRbeta diversity at day 60; it came from surviving recipient T cells and thymic progenitors.

V lost 0 bases to trimming and J lost 9 bases; unmatched junction nucleotides: 6. CDR3 length equals 15 residues. In germline, CDR1 is SGHTA, CDR2 FQGTGA. Unique molecular identifiers tagged the TCRbeta library. TCRdb re-derived calls from the PCR reads in MiXCR, one entry per CDR3 protein. The sample shows fewer than 500,000 distinct CDR3 sequences, around two fifths of them seen only once. Only a few counts were recorded for this clonotype. Its antigen is undetermined. The chain employs TRBV7-3 and TRBJ2-1; 9 bases line up with TRBD2. Specimen: PBMCs, collected before TCRalphabeta/CD19-depleted stem cell transplant. The source of this sequence is a girl aged 2 to 9 with aplastic anemia, due to receive a stem cell transplant. CDR3 protein: CASSLTSGGGGEQFF. CDR3 nucleotides: TGTGCCAGCAGCTTAACTAGCGGGGGAGGCGGTGAGCAGTTCTTC.